The source of this T cell receptor beta chain is a study of T cells after yellow fever vaccination. For this clonotype: What it recognizes is unknown.

Regarding the study as a whole: Clonotype sharing between CD4 and CD8 compartments was small. It was the secondary response that reached its peak faster, day 5 versus 15, but it was weaker.

The CDR3 loop spans 15 amino acids. The V and J ends lost 4 bases and 4 bases respectively, with 16 bases between them. Germline-derived CDR1 and CDR2 are LGHDT and YNNKEL (reference sequence). 5'RACE template switching produced TCR cDNA carrying a universal primer site and UMIs. Using its own MiXCR run on the 5' RACE reads, TCRdb lists one record per CDR3 protein. The sample yields a few hundred thousand distinct CDR3 sequences, 11% seen once. The chain employs TRBV3-1 and TRBJ1-2; TRBD1 might be the D (6 bases). This TCR was recovered from a man younger than 35 who received the YFV17D yellow fever vaccine. Sequencing used PBMCs, obtained on the day of the first yellow fever vaccination. CDR3 bases: TGTGCCAGCAGCCTGGGGGGAGGACAGCCCTATGGCTACACCTTC. Translated: CASSLGGGQPYGYTF.